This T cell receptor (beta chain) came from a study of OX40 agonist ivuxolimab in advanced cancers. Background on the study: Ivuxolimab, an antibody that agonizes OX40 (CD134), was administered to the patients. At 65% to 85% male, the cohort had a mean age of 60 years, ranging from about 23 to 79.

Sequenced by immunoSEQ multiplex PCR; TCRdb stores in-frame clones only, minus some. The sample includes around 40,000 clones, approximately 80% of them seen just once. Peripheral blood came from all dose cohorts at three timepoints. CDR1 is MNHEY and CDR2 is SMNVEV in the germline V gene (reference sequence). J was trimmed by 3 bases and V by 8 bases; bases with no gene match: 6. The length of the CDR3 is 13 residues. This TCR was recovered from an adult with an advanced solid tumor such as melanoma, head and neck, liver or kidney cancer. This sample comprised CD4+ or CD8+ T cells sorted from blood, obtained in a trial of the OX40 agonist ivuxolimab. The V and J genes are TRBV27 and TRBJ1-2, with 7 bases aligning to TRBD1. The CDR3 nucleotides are TGTGCCAGCCGGACGGGACAGTACTATGGCTACACCTTC. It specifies CASRTGQYYGYTF.